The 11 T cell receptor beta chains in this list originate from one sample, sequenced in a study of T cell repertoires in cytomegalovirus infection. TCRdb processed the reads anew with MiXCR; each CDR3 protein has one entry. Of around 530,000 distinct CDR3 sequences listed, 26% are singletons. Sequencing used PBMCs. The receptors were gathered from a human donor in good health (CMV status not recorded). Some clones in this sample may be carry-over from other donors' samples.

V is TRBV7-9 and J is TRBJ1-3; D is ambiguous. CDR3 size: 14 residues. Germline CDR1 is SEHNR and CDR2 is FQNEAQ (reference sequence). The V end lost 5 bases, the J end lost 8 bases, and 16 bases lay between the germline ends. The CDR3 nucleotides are TGTGCCAGCAGCAATATTGAGAGGGTCGACACCATATATTTT. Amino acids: CASSNIERVDTIYF.

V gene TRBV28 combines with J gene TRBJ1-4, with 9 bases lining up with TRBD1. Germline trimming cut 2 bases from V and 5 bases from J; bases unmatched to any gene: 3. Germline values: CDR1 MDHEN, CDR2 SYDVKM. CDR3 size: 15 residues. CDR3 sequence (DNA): TGTGCCAGCAGTTTACTCGGACAGGGGAATGAAAAACTGTTTTTT. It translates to CASSLLGQGNEKLFF. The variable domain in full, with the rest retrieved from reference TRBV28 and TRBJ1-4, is DVKVTQSSRYLVKRTGEKVFLECVQDMDHENMFWYRQDPGLGLRLIYFSYDVKMKEKGDIPEGYSVSREKKERFSLILESASTNQTSMYLCASSLLGQGNEKLFFGSGTQLSVL.

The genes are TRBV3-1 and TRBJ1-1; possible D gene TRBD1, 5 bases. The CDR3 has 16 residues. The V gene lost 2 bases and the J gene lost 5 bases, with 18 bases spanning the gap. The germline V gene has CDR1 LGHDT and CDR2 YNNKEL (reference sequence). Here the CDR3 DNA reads TGTGCCAGCAGCCAAAATGGGGGACGGGGGGAGACTGAAGCTTTCTTT. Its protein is CASSQNGGRGETEAFF.

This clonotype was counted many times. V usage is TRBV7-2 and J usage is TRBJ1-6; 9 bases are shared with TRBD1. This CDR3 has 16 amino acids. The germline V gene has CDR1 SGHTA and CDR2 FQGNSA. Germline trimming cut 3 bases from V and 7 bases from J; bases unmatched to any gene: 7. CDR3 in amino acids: CASSFLSGTGNSPLHF. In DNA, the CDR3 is TGTGCCAGCAGCTTCTTATCCGGGACAGGGAATTCACCCCTCCACTTT.

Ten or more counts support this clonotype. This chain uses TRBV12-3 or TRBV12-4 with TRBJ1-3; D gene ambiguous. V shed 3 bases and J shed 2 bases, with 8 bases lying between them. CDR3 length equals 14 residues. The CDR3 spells CASSFMVTGNTIYF. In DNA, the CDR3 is TGTGCCAGCAGTTTTATGGTGACTGGAAACACCATATATTTT.

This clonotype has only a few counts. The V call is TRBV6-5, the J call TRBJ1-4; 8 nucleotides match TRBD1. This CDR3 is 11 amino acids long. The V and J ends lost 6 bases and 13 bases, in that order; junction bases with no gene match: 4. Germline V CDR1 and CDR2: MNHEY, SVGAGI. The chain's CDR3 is CASSRGQGLFF. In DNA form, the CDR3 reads TGTGCCAGCAGCCGCGGACAGGGACTGTTTTTT.

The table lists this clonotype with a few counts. The CDR3 DNA sequence: TGTGCCAGCAGCTTAGATCGGGGGGGCGGTTCTAACTATGGCTACACCTTC. It is translated as CASSLDRGGGSNYGYTF. The chain has TRBV11-2 and TRBJ1-2; a weak D match, TRBD1 (6 bases). The germline gives CDR1 SGHAT, CDR2 FQNNGV. There are 17 residues in the CDR3. V dropped 0 bases and J dropped 0 bases, with 14 bases sitting between them.

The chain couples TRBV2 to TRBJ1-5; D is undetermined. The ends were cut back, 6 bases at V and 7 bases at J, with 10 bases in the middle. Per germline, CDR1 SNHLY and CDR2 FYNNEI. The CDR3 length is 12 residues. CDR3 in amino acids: CASRTPGQPQHF. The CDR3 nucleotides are TGTGCCAGCAGGACACCGGGGCAGCCCCAGCATTTT.

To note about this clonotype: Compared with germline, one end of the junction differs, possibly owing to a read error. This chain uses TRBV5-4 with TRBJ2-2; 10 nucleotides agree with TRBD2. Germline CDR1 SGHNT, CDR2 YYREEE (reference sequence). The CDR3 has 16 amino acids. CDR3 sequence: CASSFPGLASTGEQFF. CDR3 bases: TGTGCCAGCAGCTTCCCGGGACTAGCGAGCACCGGGGAGCAGTTTTTT.

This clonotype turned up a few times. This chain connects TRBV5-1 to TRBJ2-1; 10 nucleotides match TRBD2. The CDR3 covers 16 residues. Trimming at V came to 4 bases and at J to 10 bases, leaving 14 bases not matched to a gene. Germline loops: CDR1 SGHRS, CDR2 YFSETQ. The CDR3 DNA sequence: TGCGCCAGCAGCCCTCTCGCTAGCGGGGGAGCTGACGAGCAGTTCTTC. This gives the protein CASSPLASGGADEQFF.

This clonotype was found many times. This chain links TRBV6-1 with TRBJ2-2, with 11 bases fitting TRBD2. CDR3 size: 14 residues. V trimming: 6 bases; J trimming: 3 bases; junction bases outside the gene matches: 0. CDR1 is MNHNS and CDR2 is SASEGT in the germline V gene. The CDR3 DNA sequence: TGTGCCAGCAGACTAGCGGGAGACACCGGGGAGCTGTTTTTT. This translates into CASRLAGDTGELFF.